Listed below are T cell receptor beta chains from one sample, sequenced in a study of CD8+ T cells in alopecia areata. The table came from immunoSEQ multiplex PCR; TCRdb's copy has only in-frame clones and leaves some out. The data show 75,000 to 100,000 clones, 41% seen once. Sequenced input: CD4+ T cells sorted from blood. Receptor source: a human donor with alopecia areata. The CDR3 runs from the conserved cysteine through the conserved F or W. A D gene is named only where the DNA matches it firmly. Clone size is stated in some rows and not others, as once, few, many or a class when expanded.

V: TRBV5-1
size: few
D: TRBD1
J: TRBJ2-5
CDR3: CASSLPGQGSETQYF
DNA: TGCGCCAGCAGCTTACCGGGACAGGGGTCAGAGACCCAGTACTTC

V: TRBV27
size: NA
D: TRBD2
J: TRBJ2-2
CDR3: CASRTRLAGANTGELFF
DNA: TGTGCCAGCAGAACCAGACTAGCGGGGGCCAACACCGGGGAGCTGTTTTTT

V: TRBV7-2
size: NA
D: TRBD1
J: TRBJ1-1
CDR3: CASSLDGTGETEAFF
DNA: TGTGCCAGCAGCTTAGATGGGACAGGGGAAACTGAAGCTTTCTTT

V: TRBV5-1
size: NA
D: NA
J: TRBJ2-3
CDR3: CASRSELHTQYF
DNA: TGCGCCAGCAGGTCGGAACTACATACGCAGTATTTT

V: TRBV29-1
size: NA
D: TRBD2
J: TRBJ2-3
CDR3: CSVRLGRAADTQYF
DNA: TGCAGCGTTCGGCTCGGGAGGGCCGCAGATACGCAGTATTTT

V: TRBV6-1
size: few
D: NA
J: TRBJ2-7
CDR3: CASSDTTYEQYF
DNA: TGTGCCAGCAGCGACACGACCTACGAGCAGTACTTC

V: TRBV5-1
size: few
D: NA
J: TRBJ1-5
CDR3: CASSLGSNQPQHF
DNA: TGCGCCAGCAGCTTGGGCAGCAATCAGCCCCAGCATTTT

V: TRBV7-9
size: few
D: TRBD2
J: TRBJ2-1
CDR3: CASSFTYSGGEQFF
DNA: TGTGCCAGCAGCTTTACGTATAGCGGGGGGGAGCAGTTCTTC

V: TRBV29-1
size: NA
D: NA
J: TRBJ2-1
CDR3: CSVVGASLNEQFF
DNA: TGCAGCGTTGTGGGGGCCTCCCTCAATGAGCAGTTCTTC

V: TRBV29-1
size: few
D: NA
J: TRBJ1-1
CDR3: CSVLPQGYVTEAFF
DNA: TGCAGCGTCTTACCCCAGGGGTACGTGACTGAAGCTTTCTTT

V: TRBV7-2
size: few
D: NA
J: TRBJ2-3
CDR3: CASSFEGASTDTQYF
DNA: TGTGCCAGCAGCTTCGAGGGAGCTAGCACAGATACGCAGTATTTT

V: TRBV18
size: few
D: NA
J: TRBJ2-2
CDR3: CASSTGTPNTGELFF
DNA: TGTGCCAGCTCAACCGGGACGCCGAACACCGGGGAGCTGTTTTTT

V: TRBV27
size: NA
D: NA
J: TRBJ1-6
CDR3: CASSLYGSPLHF
DNA: TGTGCCAGCAGTTTATACGGGTCACCCCTCCACTTT

V: TRBV27
size: NA
D: NA
J: TRBJ1-1
CDR3: CASTPGRSMNTEAFF
DNA: TGTGCCAGCACCCCCGGACGGAGCATGAACACTGAAGCTTTCTTT

V: TRBV29-1
size: NA
D: NA
J: TRBJ2-4
CDR3: CSISATKNIQYF
DNA: TGCAGCATCTCAGCAACCAAAAACATTCAGTACTTC

V: TRBV30
size: NA
D: NA
J: TRBJ2-7
CDR3: CAWRASGSSYEQYF
DNA: TGTGCCTGGAGGGCCTCGGGAAGCTCCTACGAGCAGTACTTC

V: TRBV14
size: NA
D: TRBD2
J: TRBJ2-1
CDR3: CASSQGGGIPNEQFF
DNA: TGTGCCAGCAGCCAAGGCGGGGGGATACCGAATGAGCAGTTCTTC

V: TRBV18
size: few
D: NA
J: TRBJ1-1
CDR3: CASVGNMNTEAFF
DNA: TGTGCCAGCGTCGGGAATATGAACACTGAAGCTTTCTTT

V: TRBV6-5
size: NA
D: TRBD1
J: TRBJ2-7
CDR3: CASSYRGQALSYEQYF
DNA: TGTGCCAGCAGTTATAGGGGACAGGCACTCTCCTACGAGCAGTACTTC

V: TRBV5-1
size: NA
D: TRBD1
J: TRBJ1-1
CDR3: CASSPGTGRTEAFF
DNA: TGCGCCAGCAGCCCCGGGACAGGGAGGACTGAAGCTTTCTTT

V: TRBV7-9
size: few
D: TRBD1
J: TRBJ1-2
CDR3: CASSMTGYGYTF
DNA: TGTGCCAGCAGCATGACAGGGTATGGCTACACCTTC

V: TRBV29-1
size: few
D: NA
J: TRBJ1-5
CDR3: CSVGGGSNQPQHF
DNA: TGCAGCGTAGGGGGGGGCAGCAATCAGCCCCAGCATTTT

V: TRBV5-1
size: NA
D: NA
J: TRBJ2-1
CDR3: CASSPEIRQPNEQFF
DNA: TGCGCCAGCAGCCCAGAAATCCGACAGCCCAATGAGCAGTTCTTC

V: TRBV30
size: few
D: TRBD2
J: TRBJ2-7
CDR3: CAWTPSGGPEQYF
DNA: TGTGCCTGGACCCCCTCGGGGGGTCCCGAGCAGTACTTC

V: TRBV2
size: NA
D: TRBD2
J: TRBJ2-3
CDR3: CASRLRGGESDTQYF
DNA: TGTGCCAGCAGACTCCGGGGGGGCGAGTCAGATACGCAGTATTTT

V: TRBV28
size: few
D: NA
J: TRBJ1-2
CDR3: CASRNREGGLNGYTF
DNA: TGTGCCAGCAGGAACAGGGAGGGGGGTCTCAATGGCTACACCTTC

V: TRBV19
size: few
D: NA
J: TRBJ1-6
CDR3: CASRRDAHNSPLHF
DNA: TGTGCCAGTAGGAGGGACGCCCATAATTCACCCCTCCACTTT

V: TRBV29-1
size: NA
D: TRBD1
J: TRBJ1-4
CDR3: CSVETGEGEKLFF
DNA: TGCAGCGTAGAGACAGGGGAGGGTGAAAAACTGTTTTTT

V: TRBV7-9
size: NA
D: TRBD1
J: TRBJ2-7
CDR3: CASRLYAGTDNYEQYF
DNA: TGTGCCAGCAGACTATACGCTGGGACAGATAACTACGAGCAGTACTTC

V: TRBV29-1
size: NA
D: TRBD1
J: TRBJ2-1
CDR3: CSVKTTGAENEQFF
DNA: TGCAGCGTCAAGACGACAGGGGCGGAAAATGAGCAGTTCTTC

V: TRBV11-2
size: NA
D: NA
J: TRBJ2-1
CDR3: CASSSGTTINEQFF
DNA: TGTGCCAGCAGCTCGGGGACAACCATCAATGAGCAGTTCTTC

V: TRBV27
size: NA
D: NA
J: TRBJ2-7
CDR3: CASSLSALSYEQYF
DNA: TGTGCCAGCAGTTTATCGGCGTTGAGTTACGAGCAGTACTTC

V: TRBV19
size: NA
D: TRBD1
J: TRBJ2-6
CDR3: CASSSRGQTSGANVLTF
DNA: TGTGCCAGTAGTAGTCGGGGACAGACCTCTGGGGCCAACGTCCTGACTTTC

V: TRBV30
size: NA
D: NA
J: TRBJ1-2
CDR3: CAWSVTGHYGYTF
DNA: TGTGCCTGGAGTGTAACGGGGCACTATGGCTACACCTTC

V: TRBV4-3
size: NA
D: NA
J: TRBJ2-1
CDR3: CASSPHTYNEQFF
DNA: TGCGCCAGCAGCCCTCACACATACAATGAGCAGTTCTTC

V: TRBV5-1
size: few
D: TRBD2
J: TRBJ2-1
CDR3: CASSLGGGTVSYNEQFF
DNA: TGCGCCAGCAGCCTGGGGGGAGGGACGGTCTCCTACAATGAGCAGTTCTTC

V: TRBV2
size: NA
D: NA
J: TRBJ1-1
CDR3: CASSPDRIAAFF
DNA: TGTGCCAGCAGTCCAGACAGGATCGCAGCTTTCTTT

V: TRBV30
size: NA
D: TRBD2
J: TRBJ2-5
CDR3: CAWSIVAGGTQYF
DNA: TGTGCCTGGAGTATAGTAGCGGGCGGGACCCAGTACTTC

V: TRBV18
size: NA
D: NA
J: TRBJ2-1
CDR3: CASSLELPLGENSYNEQFF
DNA: TGTGCCAGCTCACTAGAACTCCCTTTGGGGGAGAACTCCTACAATGAGCAGTTCTTC

V: TRBV4-3
size: NA
D: NA
J: TRBJ1-1
CDR3: CASSQGRNTEAFF
DNA: TGCGCCAGCAGCCAAGGAAGGAACACTGAAGCTTTCTTT

V: TRBV2
size: NA
D: TRBD1
J: TRBJ1-5
CDR3: CASTGTGFQPQHF
DNA: TGTGCCAGCACCGGGACAGGGTTTCAGCCCCAGCATTTT

V: TRBV14
size: few
D: NA
J: TRBJ2-2
CDR3: CASSAVQGNTGELFF
DNA: TGTGCCAGCAGCGCTGTACAGGGGAACACCGGGGAGCTGTTTTTT

V: TRBV20-1
size: NA
D: NA
J: TRBJ1-2
CDR3: CSASGQRGYTF
DNA: TGCAGTGCTTCAGGGCAACGAGGCTACACCTTC

V: TRBV5-1
size: NA
D: TRBD2
J: TRBJ2-3
CDR3: CASSFITSGKSNTQYF
DNA: TGCGCCAGCAGCTTCATCACTAGCGGGAAGTCTAATACGCAGTATTTT

V: TRBV7-2
size: NA
D: TRBD2
J: TRBJ2-5
CDR3: CASSLTSGGAFETQYF
DNA: TGTGCCAGCAGCCTGACTAGCGGGGGGGCTTTTGAGACCCAGTACTTC

V: TRBV7-8
size: NA
D: NA
J: TRBJ2-5
CDR3: CASSPRRSQETQYF
DNA: TGTGCCAGCAGCCCAAGGCGGTCCCAAGAGACCCAGTACTTC

V: TRBV4-1
size: once
D: NA
J: TRBJ1-1
CDR3: CASSHVTWNTEAFF
DNA: TGCGCCAGCAGCCACGTCACTTGGAACACTGAAGCTTTCTTT

V: TRBV28
size: NA
D: TRBD1
J: TRBJ2-5
CDR3: CASSLWEATGEETQYF
DNA: TGTGCCAGCAGTTTATGGGAGGCGACAGGGGAAGAGACCCAGTACTTC

V: TRBV9
size: NA
D: NA
J: TRBJ2-7
CDR3: CASSPHEYEQYF
DNA: TGTGCCAGCAGCCCTCATGAATACGAGCAGTACTTC

V: TRBV25-1
size: NA
D: TRBD2
J: TRBJ2-7
CDR3: CASSEGVAGRYEQYF
DNA: TGTGCCAGCAGTGAAGGGGTAGCGGGCAGATACGAGCAGTACTTC

V: TRBV7-2
size: NA
D: TRBD1
J: TRBJ2-7
CDR3: CASSLGQYGEQYF
DNA: TGTGCCAGCAGCTTGGGACAGTACGGCGAGCAGTACTTC

V: TRBV6-5
size: NA
D: NA
J: TRBJ2-3
CDR3: CASTGLDTQYF
DNA: TGTGCCAGCACGGGGCTAGATACGCAGTATTTT

V: TRBV9
size: NA
D: NA
J: TRBJ2-7
CDR3: CASSVGAAYEQYF
DNA: TGTGCCAGCAGCGTAGGAGCAGCATACGAGCAGTACTTC

V: TRBV4-1
size: NA
D: NA
J: TRBJ2-3
CDR3: CASSRRIGGGLDTDTQYF
DNA: TGCGCCAGCAGCCGACGAATAGGTGGGGGGCTCGACACAGATACGCAGTATTTT

V: TRBV29-1
size: few
D: NA
J: TRBJ2-7
CDR3: CSVEADGTYEQYF
DNA: TGCAGCGTTGAGGCTGACGGGACCTACGAGCAGTACTTC